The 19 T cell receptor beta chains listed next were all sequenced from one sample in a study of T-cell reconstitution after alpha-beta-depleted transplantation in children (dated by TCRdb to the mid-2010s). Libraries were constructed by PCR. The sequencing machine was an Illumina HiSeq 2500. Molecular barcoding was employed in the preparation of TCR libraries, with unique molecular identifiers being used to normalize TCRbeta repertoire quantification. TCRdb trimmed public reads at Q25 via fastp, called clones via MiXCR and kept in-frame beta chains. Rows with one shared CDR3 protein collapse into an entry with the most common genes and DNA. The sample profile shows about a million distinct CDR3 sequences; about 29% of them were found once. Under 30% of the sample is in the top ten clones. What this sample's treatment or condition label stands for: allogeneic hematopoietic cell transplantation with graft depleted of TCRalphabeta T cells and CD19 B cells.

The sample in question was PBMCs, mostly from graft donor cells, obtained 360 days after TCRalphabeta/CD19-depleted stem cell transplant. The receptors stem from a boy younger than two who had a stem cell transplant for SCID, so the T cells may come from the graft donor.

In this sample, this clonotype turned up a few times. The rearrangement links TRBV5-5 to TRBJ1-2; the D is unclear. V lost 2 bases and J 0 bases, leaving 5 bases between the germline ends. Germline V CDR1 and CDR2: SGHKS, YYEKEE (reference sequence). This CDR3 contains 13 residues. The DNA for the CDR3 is TGTGCCAGCAGCTTTACGTCTAACTATGGCTACACCTTC. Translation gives CASSFTSNYGYTF.

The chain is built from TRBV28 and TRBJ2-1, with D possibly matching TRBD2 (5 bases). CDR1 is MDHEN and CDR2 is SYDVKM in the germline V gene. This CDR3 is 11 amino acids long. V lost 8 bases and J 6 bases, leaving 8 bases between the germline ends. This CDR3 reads CASGGFNEQFF. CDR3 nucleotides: TGTGCCAGCGGAGGTTTCAATGAGCAGTTCTTC.

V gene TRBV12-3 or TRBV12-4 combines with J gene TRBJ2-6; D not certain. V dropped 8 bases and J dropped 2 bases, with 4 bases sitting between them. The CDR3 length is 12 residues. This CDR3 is CASGAGANVLTF. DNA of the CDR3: TGTGCCAGCGGAGCTGGGGCCAACGTCCTGACTTTC.

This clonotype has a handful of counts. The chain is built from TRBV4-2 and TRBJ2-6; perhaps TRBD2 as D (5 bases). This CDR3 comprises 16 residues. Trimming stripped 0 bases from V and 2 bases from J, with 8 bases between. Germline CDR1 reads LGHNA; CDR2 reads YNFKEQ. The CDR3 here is CASSQEDGAGANVLTF. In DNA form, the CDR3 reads TGTGCCAGCAGCCAAGAGGACGGGGCTGGGGCCAACGTCCTGACTTTC.

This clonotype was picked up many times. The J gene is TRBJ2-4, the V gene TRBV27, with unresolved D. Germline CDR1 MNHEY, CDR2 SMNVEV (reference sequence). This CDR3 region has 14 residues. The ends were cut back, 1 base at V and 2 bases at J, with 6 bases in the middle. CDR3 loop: CASSLWGTKNIQYF. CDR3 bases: TGTGCCAGCAGTTTATGGGGAACCAAAAACATTCAGTACTTC.

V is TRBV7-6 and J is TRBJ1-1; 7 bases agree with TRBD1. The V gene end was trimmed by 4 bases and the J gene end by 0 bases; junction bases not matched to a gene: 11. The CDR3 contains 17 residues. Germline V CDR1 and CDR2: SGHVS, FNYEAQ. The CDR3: CASSWTGWTQVNTEAFF. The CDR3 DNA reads TGTGCCAGCAGCTGGACAGGCTGGACTCAGGTGAACACTGAAGCTTTCTTT.

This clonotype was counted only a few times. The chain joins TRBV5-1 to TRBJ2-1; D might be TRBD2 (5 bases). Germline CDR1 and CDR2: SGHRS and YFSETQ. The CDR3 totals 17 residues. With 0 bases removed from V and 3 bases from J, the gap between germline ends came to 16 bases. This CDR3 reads CASSLVLARGYYNEQFF. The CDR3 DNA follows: TGCGCCAGCAGCTTGGTTTTAGCTCGAGGGTACTACAATGAGCAGTTCTTC.

CDR3 amino acids: CASGFSVSKDSPMNTEAFF. Written as DNA, the CDR3 is TGTGCTAGTGGTTTCTCGGTTTCGAAGGACAGTCCTATGAACACTGAAGCTTTCTTT. V usage is TRBV12-5 and J usage is TRBJ1-1; D possibly corresponds to TRBD1 (6 bases). This CDR3 has 19 residues. V was trimmed by 3 bases and J by 0 bases, leaving 23 bases between them. Germline CDR1 and CDR2: LGHNT and FRNRAP.

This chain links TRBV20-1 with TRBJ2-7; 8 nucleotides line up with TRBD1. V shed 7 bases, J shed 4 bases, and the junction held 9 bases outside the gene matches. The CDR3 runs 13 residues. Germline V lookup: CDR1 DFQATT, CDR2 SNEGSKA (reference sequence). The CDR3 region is CSGLGRGQYEQYF. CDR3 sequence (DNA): TGCAGTGGGCTGGGCAGGGGGCAATACGAGCAGTACTTC.

The CDR3 coding sequence is TGCAGTGCGCTAGGATCGGGACAGGGGGCGGGAAATCAGCCCCAGCATTTT. Translated, it gives CSALGSGQGAGNQPQHF. V gene TRBV20-1 combines with J gene TRBJ1-5, with 12 bases identical to TRBD1. The CDR3 is 17 residues long. V was pared by 6 bases and J by 4 bases, with 13 bases of the junction left unmatched. The germline V gene has CDR1 DFQATT and CDR2 SNEGSKA (reference sequence).

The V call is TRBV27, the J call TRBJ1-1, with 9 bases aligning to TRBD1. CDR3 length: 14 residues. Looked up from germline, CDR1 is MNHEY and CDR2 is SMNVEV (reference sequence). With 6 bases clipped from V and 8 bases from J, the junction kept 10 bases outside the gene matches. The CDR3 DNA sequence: TGTGCCAGCAGCCCAGGGGCAACAGGGGGCGAAGCTTTCTTT. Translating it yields CASSPGATGGEAFF.

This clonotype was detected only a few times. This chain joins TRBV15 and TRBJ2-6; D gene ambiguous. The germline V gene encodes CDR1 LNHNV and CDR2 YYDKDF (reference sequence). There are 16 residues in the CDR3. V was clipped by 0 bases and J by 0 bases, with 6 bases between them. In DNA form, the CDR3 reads TGTGCCACCAGCAGAGATATGGGCTCTGGGGCCAACGTCCTGACTTTC. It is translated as CATSRDMGSGANVLTF. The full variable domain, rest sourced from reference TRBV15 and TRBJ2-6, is DAMVIQNPRYQVTQFGKPVTLSCSQTLNHNVMYWYQQKSSQAPKLLFHYYDKDFNNEADTPDNFQSRRPNTSFCFLDIRSPGLGDTAMYLCATSRDMGSGANVLTFGAGSRLTVL.

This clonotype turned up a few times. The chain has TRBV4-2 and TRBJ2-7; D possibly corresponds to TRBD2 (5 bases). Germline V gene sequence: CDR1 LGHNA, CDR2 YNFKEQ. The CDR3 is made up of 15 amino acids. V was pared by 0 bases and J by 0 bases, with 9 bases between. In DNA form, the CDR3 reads TGTGCCAGCAGCCAAGACCCCCTAGCCTCCTACGAGCAGTACTTC. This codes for CASSQDPLASYEQYF.

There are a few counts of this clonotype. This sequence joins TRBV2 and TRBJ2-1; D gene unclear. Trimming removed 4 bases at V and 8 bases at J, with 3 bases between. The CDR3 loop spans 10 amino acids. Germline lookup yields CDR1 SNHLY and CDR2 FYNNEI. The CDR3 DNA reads TGTGCCAGCAGTGTGGATGAGCAGTTCTTC. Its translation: CASSVDEQFF.

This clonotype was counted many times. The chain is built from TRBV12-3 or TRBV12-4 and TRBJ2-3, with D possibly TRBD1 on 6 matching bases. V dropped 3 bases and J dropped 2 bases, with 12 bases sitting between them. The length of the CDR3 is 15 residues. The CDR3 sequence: CASSLVQGYTDTQYF. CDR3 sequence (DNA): TGTGCCAGCAGTTTGGTCCAGGGGTACACAGATACGCAGTATTTT.

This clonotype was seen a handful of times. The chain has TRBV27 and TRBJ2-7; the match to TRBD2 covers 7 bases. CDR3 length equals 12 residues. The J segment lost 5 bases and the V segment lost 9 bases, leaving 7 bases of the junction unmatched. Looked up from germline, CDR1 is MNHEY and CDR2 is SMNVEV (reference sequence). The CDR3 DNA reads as TGTGCCAGACCCGGGGGAGGGAACGAGCAGTACTTC. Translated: CARPGGGNEQYF.

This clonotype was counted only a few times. DNA of the CDR3: TGCGCCAGCAGCTTGGTGTCGGTGGGGGTGGGCACAGATACGCAGTATTTT. The encoded protein is CASSLVSVGVGTDTQYF. This chain joins TRBV5-1 and TRBJ2-3; possibly TRBD1 or TRBD2 for D (5 bases each). V was shortened by 0 bases and J by 1 base, with 15 bases between the two germline ends. CDR3 length equals 17 residues. Germline V gives CDR1 SGHRS, CDR2 YFSETQ.

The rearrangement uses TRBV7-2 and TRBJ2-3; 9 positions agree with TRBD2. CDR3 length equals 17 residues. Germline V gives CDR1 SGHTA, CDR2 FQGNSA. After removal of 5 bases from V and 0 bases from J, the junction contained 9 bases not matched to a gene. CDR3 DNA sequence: TGTGCCAGCAGCGGAGGGGCGGGGGGGCCGAGCACAGATACGCAGTATTTT. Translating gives CASSGGAGGPSTDTQYF.

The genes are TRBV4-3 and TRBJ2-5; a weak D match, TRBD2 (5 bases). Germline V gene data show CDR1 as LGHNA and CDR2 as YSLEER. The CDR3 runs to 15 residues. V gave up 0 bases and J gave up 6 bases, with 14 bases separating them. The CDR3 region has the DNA TGCGCCAGCAGCCAAGATCTCCTAGCCGGGAAGACCCAGTACTTC. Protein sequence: CASSQDLLAGKTQYF.